The 10 T cell receptor beta chains presented below share a single source sample, sequenced in a study of blood T cell repertoires in COVID-19. TCRdb keeps only in-frame clones here, not all; method: immunoSEQ multiplex PCR. This sample has 300,000 or so clones; around nine tenths occur once, and the top ten carry around 1.1%. Material for sequencing was PBMCs or T cells enriched from blood (not recorded which). The source of these receptors is a woman aged 25 to 39 who had recovered from COVID-19.

V and J are TRBV24-1 and TRBJ2-7; 11 bases fit TRBD2. The length of the CDR3 is 13 residues. Germline V gene data show CDR1 as KGHDR and CDR2 as SFDVKD. J gave up 0 bases and V 9 bases, and 0 bases lay outside the gene matches. The DNA for the CDR3 is TGTGCCACCGGGACTAGCGGCTCCTACGAGCAGTACTTC. Residues: CATGTSGSYEQYF.

V is TRBV2 and J is TRBJ1-3, with TRBD1 matching 8 bases. With V trimmed by 4 bases and J by 0 bases, 5 bases remained unmatched. The CDR3 is 16 amino acids. Germline assignment: CDR1 SNHLY and CDR2 FYNNEI. CDR3 sequence (DNA): TGTGCCAGCAGTGGGGACAGGTCTAACTCTGGAAACACCATATATTTT. This codes for CASSGDRSNSGNTIYF.

The chain uses TRBV4-1 and TRBJ2-7; 10 nucleotides align to TRBD1. V was clipped by 0 bases and J by 0 bases; unmatched bases: 11. Germline V gene lookup returns CDR1 MGHRA and CDR2 YSYEKL. The CDR3 has 19 amino acids. CDR3 bases: TGCGCCAGCAGCCAAGATAGGACAGGGGGGGTAGGAAGCTCCTACGAGCAGTACTTC. Protein product: CASSQDRTGGVGSSYEQYF.

V and J are TRBV5-1 and TRBJ2-1, with TRBD1 matching over 11 bases. The CDR3 extends over 17 amino acids. Trimming cost V 0 bases and J 8 bases; bases outside gene matches: 10. The V gene's germline CDR1 is SGHRS and CDR2 YFSETQ. The CDR3 DNA sequence: TGCGCCAGCAGCTTGGTAAAAGGACAGGGGGCGAGGTATGAGCAGTTCTTC. Amino acid sequence: CASSLVKGQGARYEQFF.

The genes are TRBV18 and TRBJ2-1, with 11 bases lining up with TRBD2. Germline lookup yields CDR1 KGHSH and CDR2 LQKENI. The CDR3 has 15 amino acids. Unmatched junction bases numbered 4, after V lost 2 bases and J lost 7 bases. CDR3: CASSPGSGRGNEQFF. Written as DNA, the CDR3 is TGTGCCAGCTCACCAGGTAGCGGGAGGGGGAATGAGCAGTTCTTC.

Worth noting for this clone: At one end, the junction sequence differs from germline, possibly due to a read error. V and J are TRBV7-7 and TRBJ2-2, with D possibly being TRBD2 (5 bases). The germline gives CDR1 SSHAT, CDR2 FNYEAQ (reference sequence). This CDR3 has 17 amino acids. The DNA of the CDR3 is TGTGCTAGCAGCTTAGCGAGTCCCCCACCCTCCACCGGGGAGCTGTTTTTT. Translation gives CASSLASPPPSTGELFF.

The V call is TRBV12-3 or TRBV12-4, the J call TRBJ2-2; D is unresolved. V lost 7 bases and J lost 4, with 10 bases in between. This CDR3 has 13 amino acids. The CDR3 DNA is TGTGCCAGCATGGGCAGACCCACCGGGGAGCTGTTTTTT. Translation gives CASMGRPTGELFF.

The chain employs TRBV15 and TRBJ2-5, with 7 bases matching TRBD2. The V segment lost 7 bases and the J segment 5 bases; nucleotides outside the gene matches: 10. The germline gives CDR1 LNHNV, CDR2 YYDKDF (reference sequence). The CDR3 has 14 amino acids. The CDR3 loop reads CATTPGGRGETQYF. CDR3 DNA: TGTGCCACCACCCCGGGAGGAAGAGGGGAGACCCAGTACTTC.

The J gene is TRBJ2-1, the V gene TRBV19, with D uncertain. This CDR3 comprises 12 residues. The germline gives CDR1 LNHDA, CDR2 SQIVND (reference sequence). The V end lost 3 bases, the J end lost 3 bases, and 3 bases lay between the germline ends. The CDR3 DNA reads TGTGCCAGTAGTATTAGCTACAATGAGCAGTTCTTC. Its protein is CASSISYNEQFF.

This chain joins TRBV5-4 and TRBJ1-6; 9 nucleotides match TRBD1. The V and J ends lost 2 bases and 7 bases, in that order; junction bases with no gene match: 7. The CDR3 runs 16 residues. The V gene's germline CDR1 is SGHNT and CDR2 YYREEE (reference sequence). The CDR3: CASSFGTGQRNSPLHF. CDR3 DNA sequence: TGTGCCAGCAGCTTTGGGACAGGGCAGCGAAATTCACCCCTCCACTTT. Full variable domain (missing parts from reference TRBV5-4 and TRBJ1-6): ETGVTQSPTHLIKTRGQQVTLRCSSQSGHNTVSWYQQALGQGPQFIFQYYREEENGRGNFPPRFSGLQFPNYSSELNVNALELDDSALYLCASSFGTGQRNSPLHFGNGTRLTVT.